One sample yielded the 18 T cell receptor beta chains listed below, sequenced in a study of siplizumab effects on memory and regulatory T cells. Assay: immunoSEQ multiplex PCR; the TCRdb copy retains only in-frame clones and omits some. The data hold approximately 50,000 clones, with about 93% observed a single time. The sequencing sample was made of CD8+ T cells sorted from blood. These receptors were taken from a human donor in good health.

The V call is TRBV5-1, the J call TRBJ2-1; 10 bases are a match to TRBD2. J lost 7 bases, V lost 2 bases, and 0 bases had no gene match. The CDR3 totals 13 residues. The germline gives CDR1 SGHRS, CDR2 YFSETQ. CDR3 region: CASSLLAGNEQFF. The CDR3 DNA sequence: TGCGCCAGCAGCTTACTAGCGGGAAATGAGCAGTTCTTC.

This chain connects TRBV7-9 to TRBJ1-5; TRBD1 might be the D (6 bases). Germline CDR1 and CDR2: SEHNR and FQNEAQ (reference sequence). V lost 5 bases and J 9 bases, leaving 11 bases between the germline ends. The CDR3 runs 12 residues. The CDR3 here is CASSLGGGPQHF. DNA of the CDR3: TGTGCCAGCAGCCTAGGGGGTGGGCCCCAGCATTTT.

This chain connects TRBV27 to TRBJ2-7, with TRBD1 matching over 9 bases. The junction had 7 bases not matched to a gene; V was cut back by 10 bases and J by 3 bases. The germline CDR1 and CDR2 sequences are MNHEY and SMNVEV (reference sequence). The CDR3 contains 13 residues. The CDR3 is CATTGGSYYEQYF. DNA for the CDR3: TGTGCCACAACAGGGGGCTCTTACTACGAGCAGTACTTC.

J is TRBJ2-7 and V is TRBV5-1, with D tentatively TRBD1 or TRBD2 (6 bases each). Trimming stripped 4 bases from V and 1 base from J, with 12 bases between. Looked up from germline, CDR1 is SGHRS and CDR2 is YFSETQ. The length of the CDR3 is 14 residues. The chain's CDR3 is CASSVTGRSYEQYF. CDR3 nucleotides: TGCGCCAGCAGCGTTACAGGGAGGTCCTACGAGCAGTACTTC.

The rearrangement links TRBV9 to TRBJ1-2; perhaps TRBD1 as D (5 bases). CDR1 is SGDLS and CDR2 is YYNGEE in the germline V gene. Deletions cut 2 bases from V and 2 bases from J, with 13 bases between. This CDR3 has 15 amino acids. The chain's CDR3 is CASSVDKNLNYGYTF. CDR3 nucleotides: TGTGCCAGCAGCGTGGACAAAAACCTAAACTATGGCTACACCTTC.

V usage is TRBV19 and J usage is TRBJ2-1; weak D call: TRBD1 (5 bases). Trimming removed 6 bases at V and 10 bases at J, with 10 bases between. This CDR3 comprises 11 residues. CDR1 and CDR2 from the germline V gene are LNHDA and SQIVND (reference sequence). CDR3 region: CASSRSGEQFF. For the CDR3, the DNA is TGTGCCAGTAGCCGGTCAGGGGAGCAGTTCTTC.

The rearrangement links TRBV27 to TRBJ2-3; tentatively, D is TRBD1 (5 bases). CDR1 and CDR2 from the germline V gene are MNHEY and SMNVEV (reference sequence). The CDR3 loop spans 15 amino acids. Trimming removed 7 bases at V and 0 bases at J, with 14 bases between. CDR3 sequence (DNA): TGTGCCAGCAAATGGGGCCCAGATAGCACAGATACGCAGTATTTT. Its protein product is CASKWGPDSTDTQYF.

This clone showed up just once. CDR3 nucleotides: TGCGCCAGCAGCCCGGGCGGGGGGCGTTGGGAGACCCAGTACTTC. It translates to CASSPGGGRWETQYF. The chain uses TRBV5-1 and TRBJ2-5; TRBD2 matches 8 bases. V trimming: 4 bases; J trimming: 5 bases; junction bases outside the gene matches: 10. The CDR3 has 15 residues. Germline loops: CDR1 SGHRS, CDR2 YFSETQ.

This chain joins TRBV5-6 and TRBJ1-4; D gene unclear. The V and J ends lost 0 bases and 5 bases respectively, with 17 bases between them. CDR1 and CDR2 (germline): SGHDT, YYEEEE. This CDR3 has 17 amino acids. The CDR3: CASSLGTAIPRNEKLFF. The DNA of the CDR3 is TGTGCCAGCAGCTTGGGTACAGCCATACCCCGCAATGAAAAACTGTTTTTT.

DNA of the CDR3: TGTGCCAGCAGTTACTCAGGAGGGTCCTACGAGCAGTACTTC. It translates to CASSYSGGSYEQYF. V gene TRBV6-5 combines with J gene TRBJ2-7, with D perhaps TRBD2 (6 bases). The V end was cut by 0 bases, the J end by 1 base, with 7 bases between. Germline V gene lookup returns CDR1 MNHEY and CDR2 SVGAGI. The CDR3 sequence is 14 residues long.

This clone appeared a single time. CDR3 protein: CASGDYNEQFF. The CDR3 nucleotides are TGTGCCTCGGGGGACTACAATGAGCAGTTCTTC. The chain joins TRBV25-1 to TRBJ2-1; D might be TRBD2 (6 bases). This CDR3 is 11 amino acids long. The germline gives CDR1 MGHDK, CDR2 SYGVNS. V was clipped by 11 bases and J by 3 bases, with 8 bases between them.

CDR3 coding DNA: TGTGCCACCAGCAGAGACCGGGGGGAGAACCAAGAGACCCAGTACTTC. It is translated as CATSRDRGENQETQYF. The chain is built from TRBV15 and TRBJ2-5; 7 bases map to TRBD2. The V and J ends lost 0 bases and 0 bases, in that order; junction bases with no gene match: 4. From germline, CDR1 is LNHNV and CDR2 YYDKDF (reference sequence). There are 16 residues in the CDR3.

The CDR3 region is CAISESMTVGTGELFF. The CDR3, as DNA: TGTGCCATCAGTGAGTCGATGACTGTCGGAACCGGGGAGCTGTTTTTT. The chain is built from TRBV10-3 and TRBJ2-2; D remains unclear. The CDR3 is 16 residues long. The V end was cut by 0 bases, the J end by 5 bases, with 13 bases between. Germline values: CDR1 ENHRY, CDR2 SYGVKD.

The J gene is TRBJ2-2, the V gene TRBV5-1; 8 bases align to TRBD2. The germline V gene has CDR1 SGHRS and CDR2 YFSETQ. This CDR3 has 19 residues. The ends lost 3 bases at V and 0 bases at J; junction bases unmatched: 13. The CDR3: CASSSLDGLAGSNTGELFF. The CDR3 region has the DNA TGCGCCAGCAGCTCCCTCGATGGGCTAGCGGGTTCGAACACCGGGGAGCTGTTTTTT.

This chain connects TRBV27 to TRBJ1-2, with D maybe TRBD1 (6 bases). CDR3 size: 14 residues. CDR1 MNHEY and CDR2 SMNVEV come from the germline V gene (reference sequence). V was clipped by 5 bases and J by 8 bases, with 18 bases between them. This chain's CDR3 is CASSIASGVGGYTF. The CDR3 DNA reads TGTGCCAGCAGTATAGCCTCAGGGGTCGGAGGCTACACCTTC.

This chain connects TRBV7-9 to TRBJ2-5; 16 nucleotides align to TRBD2. The CDR3 has 17 residues. The germline V gene has CDR1 SEHNR and CDR2 FQNEAQ (reference sequence). With 7 bases clipped from V and 2 bases from J, the junction kept 7 bases outside the gene matches. The DNA for the CDR3 is TGTGCCAGCATACCCCTGGGACTAGCGGGAGGGCAAGAGACCCAGTACTTC. This sequence encodes CASIPLGLAGGQETQYF.

The chain employs TRBV7-9 and TRBJ2-7; D remains ambiguous. The V gene lost 0 bases and the J gene lost 4 bases, with 4 bases spanning the gap. Germline-derived CDR1 and CDR2 are SEHNR and FQNEAQ (reference sequence). The CDR3 covers 12 residues. CDR3 residues: CASSLALYEQYF. CDR3 in DNA: TGTGCCAGCAGCTTAGCACTATACGAGCAGTACTTC.

This clone is labeled as medium-sized. The chain joins TRBV7-9 to TRBJ2-7; D remains unclear. The CDR3 is 11 amino acids. The germline CDR1 and CDR2 sequences are SEHNR and FQNEAQ (reference sequence). V was shortened by 4 bases and J by 4 bases, with 5 bases between the two germline ends. In nucleotides, the CDR3 is TGTGCCAGCAGCTCAAGATACGAGCAGTACTTC. Protein product: CASSSRYEQYF. Based on the CDR3 plus reference TRBV7-9 and TRBJ2-7, the full variable domain is DTGVSQNPRHKITKRGQNVTFRCDPISEHNRLYWYRQTLGQGPEFLTYFQNEAQLEKSRLLSDRFSAERPKGSFSTLEIQRTEQGDSAMYLCASSSRYEQYFGPGTRLTVT.